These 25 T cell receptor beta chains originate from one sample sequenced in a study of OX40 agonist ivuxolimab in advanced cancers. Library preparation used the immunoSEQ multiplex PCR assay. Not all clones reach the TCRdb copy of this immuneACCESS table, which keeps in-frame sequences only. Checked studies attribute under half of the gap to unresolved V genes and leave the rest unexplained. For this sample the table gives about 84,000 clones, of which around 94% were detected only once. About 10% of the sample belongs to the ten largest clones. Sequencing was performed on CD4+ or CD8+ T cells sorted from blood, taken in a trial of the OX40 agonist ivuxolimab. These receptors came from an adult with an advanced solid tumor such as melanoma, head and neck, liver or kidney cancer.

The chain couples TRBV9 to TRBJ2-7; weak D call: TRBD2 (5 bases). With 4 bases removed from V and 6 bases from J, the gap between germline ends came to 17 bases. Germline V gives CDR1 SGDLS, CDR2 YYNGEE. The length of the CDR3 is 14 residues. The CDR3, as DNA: TGTGCCAGCAGCCCACAGAGGGTGGGCCCCGAGCAGTACTTC. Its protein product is CASSPQRVGPEQYF. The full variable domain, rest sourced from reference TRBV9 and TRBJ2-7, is DSGVTQTPKHLITATGQRVTLRCSPRSGDLSVYWYQQSLDQGLQFLIQYYNGEERAKGNILERFSAQQFPDLHSELNLSSLELGDSALYFCASSPQRVGPEQYFGPGTRLTVT.

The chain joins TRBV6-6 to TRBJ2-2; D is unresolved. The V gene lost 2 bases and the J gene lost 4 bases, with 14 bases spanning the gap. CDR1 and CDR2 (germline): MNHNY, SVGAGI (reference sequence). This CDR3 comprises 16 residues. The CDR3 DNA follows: TGTGCCAGCAGTTACCTTACTAAGGTCCGCACCGGGGAGCTGTTTTTT. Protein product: CASSYLTKVRTGELFF.

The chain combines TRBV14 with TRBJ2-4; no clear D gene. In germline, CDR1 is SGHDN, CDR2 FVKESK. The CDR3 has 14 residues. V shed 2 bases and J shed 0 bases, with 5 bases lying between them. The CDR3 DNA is TGTGCCAGCAGCCAATATCTAGCCAAAAACATTCAGTACTTC. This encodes CASSQYLAKNIQYF.

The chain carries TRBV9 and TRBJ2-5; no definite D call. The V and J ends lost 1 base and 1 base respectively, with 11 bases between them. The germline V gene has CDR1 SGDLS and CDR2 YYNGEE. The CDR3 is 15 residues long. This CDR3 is CASSVNPHSQETQYF. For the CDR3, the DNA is TGTGCCAGCAGCGTAAACCCCCACAGCCAAGAGACCCAGTACTTC. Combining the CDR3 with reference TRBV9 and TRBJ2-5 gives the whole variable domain DSGVTQTPKHLITATGQRVTLRCSPRSGDLSVYWYQQSLDQGLQFLIQYYNGEERAKGNILERFSAQQFPDLHSELNLSSLELGDSALYFCASSVNPHSQETQYFGPGTRLLVL.

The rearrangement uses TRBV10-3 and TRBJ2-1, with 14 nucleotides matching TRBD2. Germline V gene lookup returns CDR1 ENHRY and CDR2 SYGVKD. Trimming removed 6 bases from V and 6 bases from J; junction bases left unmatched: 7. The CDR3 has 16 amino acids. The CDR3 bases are TGTGCCATCAGGGGGACTAGCGGGAGCGCGGTCAATGAGCAGTTCTTC. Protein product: CAIRGTSGSAVNEQFF.

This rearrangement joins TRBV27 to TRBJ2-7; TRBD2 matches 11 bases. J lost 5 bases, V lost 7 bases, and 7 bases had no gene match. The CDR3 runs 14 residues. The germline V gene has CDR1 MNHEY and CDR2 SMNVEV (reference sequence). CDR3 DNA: TGTGCCAGCAAACTAGCGGGAGAGTTCCACGAGCAGTACTTC. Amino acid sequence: CASKLAGEFHEQYF.

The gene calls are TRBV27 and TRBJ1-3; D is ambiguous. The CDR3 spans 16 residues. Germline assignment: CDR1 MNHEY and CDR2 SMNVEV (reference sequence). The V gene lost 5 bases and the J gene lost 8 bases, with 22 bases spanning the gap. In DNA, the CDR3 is TGTGCCAGCAGTCCCTCCGTCACCGGTGCTTTGGACACCATATATTTT. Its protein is CASSPSVTGALDTIYF.

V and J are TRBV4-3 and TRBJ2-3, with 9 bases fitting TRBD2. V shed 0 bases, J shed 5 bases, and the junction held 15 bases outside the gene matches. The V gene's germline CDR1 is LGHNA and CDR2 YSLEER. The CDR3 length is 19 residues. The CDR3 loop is CASSQDRRAGGQRGDTQYF. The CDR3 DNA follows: TGCGCCAGCAGCCAAGATCGGCGAGCGGGAGGTCAGCGGGGAGATACGCAGTATTTT.

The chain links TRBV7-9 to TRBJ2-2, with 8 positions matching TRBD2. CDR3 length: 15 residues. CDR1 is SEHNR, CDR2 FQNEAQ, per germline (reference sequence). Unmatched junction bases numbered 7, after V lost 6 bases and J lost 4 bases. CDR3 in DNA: TGTGCCAGCAGAGGAATAGCGGGAACCACCGGGGAGCTGTTTTTT. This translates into CASRGIAGTTGELFF.

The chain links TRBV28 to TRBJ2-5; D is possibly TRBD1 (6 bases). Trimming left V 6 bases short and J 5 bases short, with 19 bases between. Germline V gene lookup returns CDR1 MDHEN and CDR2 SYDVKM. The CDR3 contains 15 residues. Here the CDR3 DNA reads TGTGCCAGCAGCACCAGATGGGGGCCTGGGGAGACCCAGTACTTC. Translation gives CASSTRWGPGETQYF.

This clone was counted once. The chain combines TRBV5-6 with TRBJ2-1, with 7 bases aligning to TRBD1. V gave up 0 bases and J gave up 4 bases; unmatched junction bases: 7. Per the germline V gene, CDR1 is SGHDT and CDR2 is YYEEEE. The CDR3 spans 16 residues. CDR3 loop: CASSLALGDSYNEQFF. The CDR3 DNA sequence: TGTGCCAGCAGCTTGGCGCTGGGGGACAGTTACAATGAGCAGTTCTTC. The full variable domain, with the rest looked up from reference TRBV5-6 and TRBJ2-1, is DAGVTQSPTHLIKTRGQQVTLRCSPKSGHDTVSWYQQALGQGPQFIFQYYEEEERQRGNFPDRFSGHQFPNYSSELNVNALLLGDSALYLCASSLALGDSYNEQFFGPGTRLTVL.

CDR3 residues: CASSLTASGSTSYEQYF. The CDR3 DNA reads TGCGCCAGCAGCTTGACTGCTAGCGGGTCTACCTCCTACGAGCAGTACTTC. The chain links TRBV5-1 to TRBJ2-7; 8 bases are shared with TRBD2. This CDR3 has 17 amino acids. CDR1 SGHRS and CDR2 YFSETQ come from the germline V gene. V shed 1 base, J shed 0 bases, and the junction held 9 bases outside the gene matches.

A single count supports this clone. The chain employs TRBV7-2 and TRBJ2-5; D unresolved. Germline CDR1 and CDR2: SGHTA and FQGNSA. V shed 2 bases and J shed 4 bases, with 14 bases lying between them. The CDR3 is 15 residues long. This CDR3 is CASSLWEQFPETQYF. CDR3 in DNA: TGTGCCAGCAGCTTATGGGAACAATTCCCAGAGACCCAGTACTTC.

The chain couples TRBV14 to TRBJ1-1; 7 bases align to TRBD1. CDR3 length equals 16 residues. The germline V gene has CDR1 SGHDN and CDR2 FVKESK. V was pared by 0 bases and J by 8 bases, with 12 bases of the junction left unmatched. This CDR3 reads CASSQERGRLNREAFF. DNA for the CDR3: TGTGCCAGCAGCCAAGAGAGGGGGCGGTTGAATAGGGAAGCTTTCTTT.

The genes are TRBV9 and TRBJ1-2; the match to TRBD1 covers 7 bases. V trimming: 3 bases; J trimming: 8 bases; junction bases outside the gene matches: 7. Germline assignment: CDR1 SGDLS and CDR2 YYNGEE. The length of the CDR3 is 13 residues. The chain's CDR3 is CASSGTGLGGYTF. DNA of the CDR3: TGTGCCAGCAGCGGGACAGGCCTGGGGGGCTACACCTTC.

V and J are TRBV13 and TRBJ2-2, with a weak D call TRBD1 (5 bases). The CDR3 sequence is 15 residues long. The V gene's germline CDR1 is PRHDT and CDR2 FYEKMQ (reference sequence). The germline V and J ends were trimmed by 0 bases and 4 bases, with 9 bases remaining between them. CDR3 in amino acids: CASSLGGQGTGELFF. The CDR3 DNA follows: TGTGCCAGCAGCTTAGGGGGGCAGGGCACCGGGGAGCTGTTTTTT.

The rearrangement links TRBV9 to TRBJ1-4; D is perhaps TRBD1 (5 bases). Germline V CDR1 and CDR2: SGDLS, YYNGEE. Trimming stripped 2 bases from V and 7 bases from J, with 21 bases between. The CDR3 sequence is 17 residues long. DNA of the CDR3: TGTGCCAGCAGCGTCGGCCGTGGGGGGTTTTTTGCTGAAAAACTGTTTTTT. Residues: CASSVGRGGFFAEKLFF.

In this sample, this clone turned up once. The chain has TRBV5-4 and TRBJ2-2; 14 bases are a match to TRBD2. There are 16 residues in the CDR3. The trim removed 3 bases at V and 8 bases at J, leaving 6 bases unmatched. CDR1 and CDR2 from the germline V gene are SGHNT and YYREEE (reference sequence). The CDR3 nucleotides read TGTGCCAGCAGCTCCGGGACTAGCGGGAGTGATGGGGAGCTGTTTTTT. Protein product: CASSSGTSGSDGELFF.

The CDR3 sequence: CALTTPGSGRDEQYF. The CDR3 DNA reads TGTGCCCTTACTACCCCCGGTTCGGGGAGGGACGAGCAGTACTTC. This chain connects TRBV28 to TRBJ2-7, with 7 positions matching TRBD2. The CDR3 has 15 residues. V was pared by 11 bases and J by 5 bases, with 18 bases of the junction left unmatched. Germline V gene data show CDR1 as MDHEN and CDR2 as SYDVKM.

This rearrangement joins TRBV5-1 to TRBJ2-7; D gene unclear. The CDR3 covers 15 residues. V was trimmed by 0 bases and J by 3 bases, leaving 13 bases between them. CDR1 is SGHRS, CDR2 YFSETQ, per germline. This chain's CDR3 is CASSLDGDQDYEQYF. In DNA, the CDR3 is TGCGCCAGCAGCTTGGATGGGGATCAGGACTACGAGCAGTACTTC.

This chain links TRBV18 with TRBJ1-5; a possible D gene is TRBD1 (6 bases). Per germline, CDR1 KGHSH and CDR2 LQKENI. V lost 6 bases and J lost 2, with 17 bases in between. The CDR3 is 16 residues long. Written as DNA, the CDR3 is TGTGCCAGCTCCCATTCACAGGGTTTCGGCAATCAGCCCCAGCATTTT. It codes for CASSHSQGFGNQPQHF.

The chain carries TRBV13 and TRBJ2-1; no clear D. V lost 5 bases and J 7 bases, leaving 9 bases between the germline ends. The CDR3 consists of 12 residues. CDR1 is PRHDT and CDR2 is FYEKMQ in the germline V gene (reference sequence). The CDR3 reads CASSASWNEQFF. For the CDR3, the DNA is TGTGCCAGCAGCGCCTCCTGGAATGAGCAGTTCTTC.

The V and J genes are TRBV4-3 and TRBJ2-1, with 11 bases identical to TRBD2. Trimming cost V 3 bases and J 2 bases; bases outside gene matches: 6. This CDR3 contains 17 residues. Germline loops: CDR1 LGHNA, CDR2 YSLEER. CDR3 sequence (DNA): TGCGCCAGCAGCCAGGGATTAGCGGGAGGGGCCTACAATGAGCAGTTCTTC. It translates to CASSQGLAGGAYNEQFF.

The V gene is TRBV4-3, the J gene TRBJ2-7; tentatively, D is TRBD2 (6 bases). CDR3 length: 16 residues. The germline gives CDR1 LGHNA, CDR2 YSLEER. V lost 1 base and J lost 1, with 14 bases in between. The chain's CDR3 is CASSQGLGGGSYEQYF. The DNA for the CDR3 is TGCGCCAGCAGCCAAGGTTTGGGGGGAGGTTCCTACGAGCAGTACTTC.

CDR3 sequence (DNA): TGTGCCAGCAGCGTTGGGGGCCTGGGCACAGATACGCAGTATTTT. Translating gives CASSVGGLGTDTQYF. The V gene is TRBV9, the J gene TRBJ2-3, with D possibly TRBD1 on 6 matching bases. This CDR3 spans 15 amino acids. Germline loops: CDR1 SGDLS, CDR2 YYNGEE. The V end lost 2 bases, the J end lost 1 base, and 11 bases lay between the germline ends.